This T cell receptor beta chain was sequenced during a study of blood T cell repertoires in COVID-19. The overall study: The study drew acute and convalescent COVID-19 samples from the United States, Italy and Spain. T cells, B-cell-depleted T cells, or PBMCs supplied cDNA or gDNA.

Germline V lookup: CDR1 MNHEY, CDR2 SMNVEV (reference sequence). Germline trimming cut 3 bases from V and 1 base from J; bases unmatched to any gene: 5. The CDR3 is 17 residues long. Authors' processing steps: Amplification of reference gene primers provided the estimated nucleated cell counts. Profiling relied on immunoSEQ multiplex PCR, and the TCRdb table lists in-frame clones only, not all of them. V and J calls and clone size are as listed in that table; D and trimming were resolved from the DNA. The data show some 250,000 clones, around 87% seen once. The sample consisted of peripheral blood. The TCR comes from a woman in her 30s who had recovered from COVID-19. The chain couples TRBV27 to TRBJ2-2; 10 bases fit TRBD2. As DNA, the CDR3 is TGTGCCAGCAGTTTCCATAGCGGGGGGCGGAACACCGGGGAGCTGTTTTTT. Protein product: CASSFHSGGRNTGELFF.